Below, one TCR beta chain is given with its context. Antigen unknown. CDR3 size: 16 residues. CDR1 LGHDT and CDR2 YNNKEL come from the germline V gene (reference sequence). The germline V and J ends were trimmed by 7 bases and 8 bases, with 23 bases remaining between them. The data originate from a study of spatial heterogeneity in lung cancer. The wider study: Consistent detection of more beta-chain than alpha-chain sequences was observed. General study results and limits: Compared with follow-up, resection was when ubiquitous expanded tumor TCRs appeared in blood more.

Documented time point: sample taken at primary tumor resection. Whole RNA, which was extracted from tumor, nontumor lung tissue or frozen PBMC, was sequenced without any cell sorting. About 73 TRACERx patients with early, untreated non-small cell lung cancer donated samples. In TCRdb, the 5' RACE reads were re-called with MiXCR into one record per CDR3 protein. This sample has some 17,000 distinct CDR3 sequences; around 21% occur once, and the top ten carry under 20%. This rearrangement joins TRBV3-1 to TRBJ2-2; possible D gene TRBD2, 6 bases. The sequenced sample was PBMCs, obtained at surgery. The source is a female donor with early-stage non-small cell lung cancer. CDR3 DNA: TGTGCCAGCACCTATTCAGGGACGGGGAGGCCTGGGGAGCTGTTTTTT. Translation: CASTYSGTGRPGELFF.